This T cell receptor (beta chain) comes out of a study of OX40 agonist ivuxolimab in advanced cancers. The repertoire was sequenced with immunoSEQ multiplex PCR; TCRdb's copy has only in-frame clones and lacks some. The sample consists of approximately 71,000 clones, roughly 85% of them appearing once. V lost 6 bases to trimming and J lost 9 bases; unmatched junction nucleotides: 10. Germline V CDR1 and CDR2: MNHEY, SMNVEV (reference sequence). This CDR3 has 15 amino acids. This clone was counted only a few times. The material was CD4+ or CD8+ T cells sorted from blood, obtained in a trial of the OX40 agonist ivuxolimab. This receptor was obtained from an adult with an advanced solid tumor such as melanoma, head and neck, liver or kidney cancer. The rearrangement uses TRBV27 and TRBJ2-1; 11 bases map to TRBD2. The CDR3 here is CASRMRTSGLGEQFF. CDR3 coding DNA: TGTGCCAGCAGAATGCGGACTAGCGGGCTCGGTGAGCAGTTCTTC.